The rows below give T cell receptor beta chains drawn from one sample of a study of CXCR3-negative and CXCR3-positive naive CD8 T cells. From its re-call of the 5' RACE reads, TCRdb lists each CDR3 protein once, without DNA. The table for this sample gives approximately 6,900 distinct CDR3 sequences. Sequenced: naive CXCR3+ CD8+ T cells from blood. The receptor source for this set is a human donor in good health. Some clones in this sample may be carry-over from other donors' samples. Each CDR3 is given with its conserved first and last residue. Clone sizes are given selectively: once, few, many, or a class where the clone is expanded.

j_gene: TRBJ1-1
v_gene: TRBV7-9
len: 12
abundance: medium-sized
CDR3aa: CASNTPGTEAFF

j_gene: TRBJ2-7
v_gene: TRBV2
len: 12
abundance: .
CDR3aa: CASISGNYEQYF

j_gene: TRBJ1-5
v_gene: TRBV29-1
len: 14
abundance: .
CDR3aa: CSVEVRVGNQPQHF

j_gene: TRBJ2-3
v_gene: TRBV4-2
len: 16
abundance: .
CDR3aa: CASSQEEQGGTDTQYF

j_gene: TRBJ2-1
v_gene: TRBV28
len: 17
abundance: .
CDR3aa: CASSLAAPSGAYNEQFF

j_gene: TRBJ2-1
v_gene: TRBV4-2
len: 14
abundance: medium-sized
CDR3aa: CASSQEGIYNEQFF

j_gene: TRBJ2-7
v_gene: TRBV13
len: 13
abundance: .
CDR3aa: CASSRGRSYEQYF

j_gene: TRBJ2-5
v_gene: TRBV4-1
len: 13
abundance: .
CDR3aa: CASSQEPQETQYF

j_gene: TRBJ1-6
v_gene: TRBV14
len: 14
abundance: .
CDR3aa: CASSLSGVGSPLHF

j_gene: TRBJ2-3
v_gene: TRBV11-2
len: 16
abundance: .
CDR3aa: CASSGFLQDSTDTQYF

j_gene: TRBJ2-7
v_gene: TRBV29-1
len: 14
abundance: .
CDR3aa: CSVELAGESYEQYF

j_gene: TRBJ1-1
v_gene: TRBV20-1
len: 12
abundance: medium-sized
CDR3aa: CSARGLSTEAFF

j_gene: TRBJ2-2
v_gene: TRBV29-1
len: 11
abundance: .
CDR3aa: CSIRYTGELFF

j_gene: TRBJ1-6
v_gene: TRBV20-1
len: 16
abundance: medium-sized
CDR3aa: CSARVSTGTANSPLHF

j_gene: TRBJ2-5
v_gene: TRBV14
len: 17
abundance: medium-sized
CDR3aa: CASSQGSGGAYQETQYF

j_gene: TRBJ1-5
v_gene: TRBV28
len: 14
abundance: .
CDR3aa: CASSFLGVGQPQHF

j_gene: TRBJ2-3
v_gene: TRBV29-1
len: 15
abundance: .
CDR3aa: CSVHPWEPHTDTQYF

j_gene: TRBJ1-2
v_gene: TRBV29-1
len: 13
abundance: medium-sized
CDR3aa: CSVVGPAGRGYTF

j_gene: TRBJ2-7
v_gene: TRBV28
len: 15
abundance: .
CDR3aa: CASSRNSDGLYEQYF

j_gene: TRBJ2-1
v_gene: TRBV29-1
len: 13
abundance: .
CDR3aa: CSVEPQAEDEQFF

j_gene: TRBJ2-1
v_gene: TRBV29-1
len: 16
abundance: .
CDR3aa: CSVEGYAESSYNEQFF

j_gene: TRBJ1-2
v_gene: TRBV29-1
len: 11
abundance: medium-sized
CDR3aa: CSGRDIGGYTF

j_gene: TRBJ2-1
v_gene: TRBV7-3
len: 16
abundance: .
CDR3aa: CASSPRLAGGPDEQFF

j_gene: TRBJ2-1
v_gene: TRBV18
len: 12
abundance: .
CDR3aa: CASSPAYNEQFF

j_gene: TRBJ2-5
v_gene: TRBV29-1
len: 13
abundance: medium-sized
CDR3aa: CSVEDPQQETQYF

j_gene: TRBJ2-3
v_gene: TRBV11-3
len: 20
abundance: .
CDR3aa: CASSHRGQGIRRGSTDTQYF

j_gene: TRBJ2-1
v_gene: TRBV28
len: 14
abundance: .
CDR3aa: CASSFRGRTDEQFF

j_gene: TRBJ1-1
v_gene: TRBV29-1
len: 14
abundance: medium-sized
CDR3aa: CSVEDPFVGGEAFF

j_gene: TRBJ2-5
v_gene: TRBV5-1
len: 14
abundance: .
CDR3aa: CASSGQGGQETQYF

j_gene: TRBJ1-5
v_gene: TRBV7-9
len: 13
abundance: medium-sized
CDR3aa: CASSLTEGQPQHF

j_gene: TRBJ2-5
v_gene: TRBV19
len: 14
abundance: .
CDR3aa: CASSRTSGQETQYF

j_gene: TRBJ2-3
v_gene: TRBV29-1
len: 15
abundance: .
CDR3aa: CSVVLKWEATDTQYF

j_gene: TRBJ1-1
v_gene: TRBV5-1
len: 14
abundance: medium-sized
CDR3aa: CASSSGRGDTEAFF

j_gene: TRBJ2-1
v_gene: TRBV7-8
len: 15
abundance: .
CDR3aa: CASSSDLSSYNEQFF

j_gene: TRBJ2-1
v_gene: TRBV29-1
len: 12
abundance: medium-sized
CDR3aa: CSVLGLPNEQFF

j_gene: TRBJ2-1
v_gene: TRBV19
len: 14
abundance: .
CDR3aa: CASSILSSYNEQFF

j_gene: TRBJ1-1
v_gene: TRBV4-2
len: 13
abundance: .
CDR3aa: CASSQEKNTEAFF

j_gene: TRBJ2-7
v_gene: TRBV11-2
len: 14
abundance: .
CDR3aa: CASSRLAGPVEQYF

j_gene: TRBJ1-1
v_gene: TRBV4-1
len: 15
abundance: medium-sized
CDR3aa: CASSMDSVLNTEAFF

j_gene: TRBJ2-1
v_gene: TRBV14
len: 15
abundance: medium-sized
CDR3aa: CASSQAGSSYNEQFF

j_gene: TRBJ2-1
v_gene: TRBV9
len: 15
abundance: .
CDR3aa: CASSVSRGPYNEQFF

j_gene: TRBJ1-1
v_gene: TRBV29-1
len: 14
abundance: medium-sized
CDR3aa: CSVITGAGGTEAFF

j_gene: TRBJ2-3
v_gene: TRBV15
len: 14
abundance: .
CDR3aa: CATGGRGPTDTQYF

j_gene: TRBJ2-1
v_gene: TRBV5-6
len: 16
abundance: medium-sized
CDR3aa: CASSPDGVAGEGEQFF

j_gene: TRBJ2-5
v_gene: TRBV5-4
len: 15
abundance: .
CDR3aa: CASSLASTDQETQYF

j_gene: TRBJ2-1
v_gene: TRBV12-3/TRBV12-4
len: 15
abundance: .
CDR3aa: CASSSSGRTYNEQFF

j_gene: TRBJ2-3
v_gene: TRBV4-1
len: 12
abundance: medium-sized
CDR3aa: CASSPRGDTQYF

j_gene: TRBJ2-2
v_gene: TRBV9
len: 16
abundance: medium-sized
CDR3aa: CASSVGASAGPGELFF

j_gene: TRBJ2-4
v_gene: TRBV29-1
len: 11
abundance: medium-sized
CDR3aa: CSVQGENIQYF

j_gene: TRBJ1-2
v_gene: TRBV7-6
len: 16
abundance: medium-sized
CDR3aa: CASSSDSGFPDYGYTF